The rows below give T cell receptor beta chains drawn from one sample of a study of a mutant IDH1 vaccine in newly diagnosed glioma. For these receptors, no antigen is known. Clones were sequenced by immunoSEQ multiplex PCR, and TCRdb holds only the in-frame ones, with some missing. This table holds tens of thousands of clones, roughly 90% found once. Sequenced material: PBMCs, taken from a glioma patient whose treatment included an IDH1 peptide vaccine. These receptors all come from a woman between 45 and 60 years old with glioma. The conserved cysteine and the conserved F or W are not part of the CDR3 here.

V	CDR3
TRBV2	ANTGASGSNQETQY
TRBV29-1	SVETSSYNEQF
TRBV19	ASSISGGAKGNQPQH
TRBV30	AWSPSGANVLT
TRBV7-9	ASTPGAGVNEQF
TRBV2	ASSVGPQEKLF
TRBV7-9	ASSPRGILADYNEQF
TRBV6-6	ASSSPSGPDNEQF
TRBV2	ASRPTNEKLF
TRBV7-6	ASSSIRDRGPYEQY